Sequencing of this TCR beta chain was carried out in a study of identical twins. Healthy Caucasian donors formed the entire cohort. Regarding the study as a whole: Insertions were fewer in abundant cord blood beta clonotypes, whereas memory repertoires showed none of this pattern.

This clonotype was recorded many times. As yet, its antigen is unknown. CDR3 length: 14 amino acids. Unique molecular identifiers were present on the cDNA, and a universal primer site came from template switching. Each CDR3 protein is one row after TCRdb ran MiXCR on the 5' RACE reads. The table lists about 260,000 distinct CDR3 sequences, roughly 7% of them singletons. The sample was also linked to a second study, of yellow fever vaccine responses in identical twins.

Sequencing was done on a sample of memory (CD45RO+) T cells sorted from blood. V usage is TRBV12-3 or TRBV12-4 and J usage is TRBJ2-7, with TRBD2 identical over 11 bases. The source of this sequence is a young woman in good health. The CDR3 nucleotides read TGTGCCAGCAGTCTAGCGGGGGGCCCCTACGAGCAGTACGTC. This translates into CASSLAGGPYEQYV.